This TCR beta chain was identified in a study of T-cell reconstitution after alpha-beta-depleted transplantation in children. The CDR3 consists of 14 residues. Trimming cost V 7 bases and J 1 base; bases outside gene matches: 6. Germline values: CDR1 WNHNN, CDR2 SYGVQD (reference sequence). This clonotype came up many times. Its target is unknown. It was with unique molecular identifiers that the TCRbeta library was prepared. Each CDR3 protein gets one entry after TCRdb re-called the PCR reads with MiXCR. The data show 70,000 or so distinct CDR3 sequences, about a tenth seen once. The study's findings and limits: Fresh T-cell production supplied most of the T-cell counts and diversity seen one year after transplant.

Sequenced material: PBMCs, taken before TCRalphabeta/CD19-depleted stem cell transplant. This TCR was recovered from a boy aged 10-17 years with acute myeloid leukemia, due to receive a stem cell transplant. This chain joins TRBV10-1 and TRBJ1-1, with 7 bases that match TRBD1. CDR3 in DNA: TGCGCCAGCATGTCGACAGGGACGAACACTGAAGCTTTCTTT. Protein product: CASMSTGTNTEAFF.